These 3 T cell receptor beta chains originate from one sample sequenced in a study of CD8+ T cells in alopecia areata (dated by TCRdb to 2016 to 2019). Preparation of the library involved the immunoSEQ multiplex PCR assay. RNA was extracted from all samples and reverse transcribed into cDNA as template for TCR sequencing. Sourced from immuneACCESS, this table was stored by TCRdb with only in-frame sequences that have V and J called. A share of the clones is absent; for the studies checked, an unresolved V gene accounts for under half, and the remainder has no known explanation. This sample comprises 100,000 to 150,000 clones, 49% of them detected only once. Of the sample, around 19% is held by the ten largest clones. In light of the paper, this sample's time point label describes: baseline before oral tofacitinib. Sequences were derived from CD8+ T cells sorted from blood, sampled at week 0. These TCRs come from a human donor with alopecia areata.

The CDR3 sequence is CASAADSLNEQFF. The DNA for the CDR3 is TGTGCCAGCGCCGCGGACAGCCTCAATGAGCAGTTCTTC. The genes are TRBV7-2 and TRBJ2-1, with D perhaps matching TRBD1 (6 bases). This CDR3 region has 13 residues. Per germline, CDR1 SGHTA and CDR2 FQGNSA. V lost 8 bases, J lost 6 bases, and 14 bases lay in between.

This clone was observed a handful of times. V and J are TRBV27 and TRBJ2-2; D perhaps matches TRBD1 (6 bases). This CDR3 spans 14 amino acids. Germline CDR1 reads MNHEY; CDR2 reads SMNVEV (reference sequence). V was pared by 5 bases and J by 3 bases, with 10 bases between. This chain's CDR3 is CASSGPGDTGELFF. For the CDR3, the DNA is TGTGCCAGCAGTGGACCAGGGGACACCGGGGAGCTGTTTTTT.

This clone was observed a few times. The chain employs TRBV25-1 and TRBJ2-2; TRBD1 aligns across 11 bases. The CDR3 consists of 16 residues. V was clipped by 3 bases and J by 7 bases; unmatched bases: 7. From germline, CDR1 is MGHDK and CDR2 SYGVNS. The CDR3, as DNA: TGTGCCAGCAGTGACCCGGACAGGGGGCAAGTCGGGGAGCTGTTTTTT. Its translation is CASSDPDRGQVGELFF.